One sample yielded the 14 T cell receptor beta chains listed below, sequenced in a study of T cells in Graves' hyperthyroidism and ophthalmopathy. There were TCR beta CDR3 regions amplified from RNA transcripts. In the first-round RT-PCR of the TCR CDR3, the HTBI primer set was used. TCRdb redid the calling of the multiplex PCR reads with MiXCR, one entry per CDR3 protein. The sample shows approximately 600,000 distinct CDR3 sequences, roughly 20% of them seen only once. The material sequenced was blood. The origin of the receptors is a man aged 25-40 years with Graves' ophthalmopathy.

This clonotype appeared a few times. The rearrangement links TRBV30 to TRBJ2-1, with 11 positions matching TRBD2. The CDR3 is 21 amino acids. From germline, CDR1 is GTSNPN and CDR2 SVGIG (reference sequence). The trim removed 0 bases at V and 3 bases at J, leaving 19 bases unmatched. CDR3 sequence: CAWSVTLIGLAGPANYNEQFF. The CDR3 DNA follows: TGTGCCTGGAGTGTAACCTTGATTGGACTAGCGGGCCCTGCCAACTACAATGAGCAGTTCTTC.

This clonotype was counted at least ten times. V usage is TRBV2 and J usage is TRBJ2-7; TRBD1 agrees at 7 bases. The germline V gene encodes CDR1 SNHLY and CDR2 FYNNEI. This CDR3 is 15 amino acids long. V was pared by 7 bases and J by 3 bases, with 12 bases of the junction left unmatched. The CDR3 protein is CASKTDRSGLYEQYF. The CDR3 DNA reads as TGTGCCAGCAAGACGGACAGGTCTGGCCTCTACGAGCAGTACTTC. Based on the CDR3 plus reference TRBV2 and TRBJ2-7, the full variable domain is EPEVTQTPSHQVTQMGQEVILRCVPISNHLYFYWYRQILGQKVEFLVSFYNNEISEKSEIFDDQFSVERPDGSNFTLKIRSTKLEDSAMYFCASKTDRSGLYEQYFGPGTRLTVT.

The table lists this clonotype with a few counts. The chain couples TRBV20-1 to TRBJ1-1; possible D gene TRBD1, 6 bases. This CDR3 is built from 13 residues. The germline V gene has CDR1 DFQATT and CDR2 SNEGSKA (reference sequence). The germline V and J ends were trimmed by 6 bases and 0 bases, with 11 bases remaining between them. The chain's CDR3 is CSAMDSMNTEAFF. For the CDR3, the DNA is TGCAGTGCAATGGACAGCATGAACACTGAAGCTTTCTTT.

This clonotype was observed many times. The V gene is TRBV27, the J gene TRBJ1-5, with 7 nucleotides matching TRBD1. Germline V gene sequence: CDR1 MNHEY, CDR2 SMNVEV (reference sequence). V gave up 5 bases and J gave up 3 bases; unmatched junction bases: 10. The CDR3 runs 16 residues. The CDR3 is CASSPRGQGYNQPQHF. CDR3 DNA sequence: TGTGCCAGCAGTCCGAGGGGGCAGGGATACAATCAGCCCCAGCATTTT.

This clonotype was detected many times. J is TRBJ1-1 and V is TRBV20-1; D is possibly TRBD1 (5 bases). Germline CDR1 DFQATT, CDR2 SNEGSKA (reference sequence). Trimming cost V 6 bases and J 11 bases, with 13 bases left between them. The CDR3 loop spans 10 amino acids. DNA of the CDR3: TGCAGTGCAGTAGGGGACTTTGCTTTCTTT. Amino acid sequence: CSAVGDFAFF.

Details on this clonotype: This clone may be a read error of a much larger clone one base away. This chain uses TRBV28 with TRBJ2-1; no definite D call. This CDR3 has 12 residues. CDR1 and CDR2 from the germline V gene are MDHEN and SYDVKM. CDR3 sequence reads: CASSLALNEQSF. As DNA, the CDR3 is TGTGCCAGCAGTTTAGCCCTCAATGAGCAGTCCTTC.

This clonotype was found many times. V gene TRBV28 combines with J gene TRBJ1-1, with D possibly matching TRBD1 (6 bases). The V gene's germline CDR1 is MDHEN and CDR2 SYDVKM. This CDR3 contains 14 residues. The V and J ends lost 4 bases and 4 bases respectively, with 13 bases between them. The CDR3 is CASSSQGFLTEAFF. CDR3 DNA sequence: TGTGCCAGCAGTTCACAGGGATTTCTCACTGAAGCTTTCTTT.

This clonotype was seen ten or more times. This chain links TRBV28 with TRBJ2-3; 8 positions agree with TRBD1. CDR3 length equals 15 residues. Germline CDR1 and CDR2: MDHEN and SYDVKM. The V gene end was trimmed by 6 bases and the J gene end by 5 bases; junction bases not matched to a gene: 10. CDR3 DNA sequence: TGTGCCAGCAGGTACGCGGACAGGGTGGAAGATACGCAGTATTTT. This sequence encodes CASRYADRVEDTQYF.

Only a few counts were recorded for this clonotype. The junction departs from the called germline gene at one end, perhaps through a read error. This sequence joins TRBV20-1 and TRBJ2-5; TRBD2 aligns across 10 bases. Germline V gives CDR1 DFQATT, CDR2 SNEGSKA (reference sequence). The CDR3 spans 14 residues. For the CDR3, the DNA is TGCAGTGCTAGAGCTAGCGGGAGCAGAGAGGCCCAGTACTTC. Its translation is CSARASGSREAQYF.

At least ten counts were recorded for this clonotype. This rearrangement joins TRBV7-9 to TRBJ2-1, with TRBD2 matching 10 bases. CDR1 SEHNR and CDR2 FQNEAQ come from the germline V gene (reference sequence). Trimming cost V 4 bases and J 6 bases; bases outside gene matches: 3. This CDR3 has 14 residues. The CDR3 here is CASSSSGSFNEQFF. Here the CDR3 DNA reads TGTGCCAGCAGCTCTAGCGGGAGTTTCAATGAGCAGTTCTTC.

Only a few counts were recorded for this clonotype. The chain uses TRBV29-1 and TRBJ2-3; 9 nucleotides match TRBD2. Germline CDR1 SQVTM, CDR2 ANQGSEA. The CDR3 consists of 14 residues. V was clipped by 7 bases and J by 2 bases; unmatched bases: 7. The CDR3 DNA is TGCAGCGGGGGACTAGCCCGTTACACAGATACGCAGTATTTT. It translates to CSGGLARYTDTQYF.

This clonotype was detected many times. The chain couples TRBV28 to TRBJ1-4; 7 bases fit TRBD1. The CDR3 has 15 residues. From germline, CDR1 is MDHEN and CDR2 SYDVKM. Trimming cost V 7 bases and J 3 bases; bases outside gene matches: 8. This chain's CDR3 is CASTLKGQPNEKLFF. Here the CDR3 DNA reads TGTGCCAGCACCCTAAAGGGACAGCCTAATGAAAAACTGTTTTTT.

This clonotype was detected many times. The rearrangement joins TRBV11-1 to TRBJ2-1, with 7 bases matching TRBD2. The CDR3 length is 17 residues. CDR1 is SGHAT, CDR2 FQDESV, per germline (reference sequence). The ends lost 5 bases at V and 2 bases at J; junction bases unmatched: 12. The chain's CDR3 is CASSIHILGTTYNEQFF. CDR3 nucleotide sequence: TGTGCCAGCAGCATACATATATTGGGGACTACCTACAATGAGCAGTTCTTC.

This clonotype was observed a few times. The rearrangement joins TRBV28 to TRBJ1-3; D remains unclear. CDR1 and CDR2 from the germline V gene are MDHEN and SYDVKM. This CDR3 contains 13 residues. V lost 7 bases and J lost 0, with 7 bases in between. The CDR3 loop is CASNSGSGNTIYF. In nucleotides, the CDR3 is TGTGCCAGCAATTCAGGCTCTGGAAACACCATATATTTT. The whole variable domain, filled in from reference TRBV28 and TRBJ1-3, reads DVKVTQSSRYLVKRTGEKVFLECVQDMDHENMFWYRQDPGLGLRLIYFSYDVKMKEKGDIPEGYSVSREKKERFSLILESASTNQTSMYLCASNSGSGNTIYFGEGSWLTVV.